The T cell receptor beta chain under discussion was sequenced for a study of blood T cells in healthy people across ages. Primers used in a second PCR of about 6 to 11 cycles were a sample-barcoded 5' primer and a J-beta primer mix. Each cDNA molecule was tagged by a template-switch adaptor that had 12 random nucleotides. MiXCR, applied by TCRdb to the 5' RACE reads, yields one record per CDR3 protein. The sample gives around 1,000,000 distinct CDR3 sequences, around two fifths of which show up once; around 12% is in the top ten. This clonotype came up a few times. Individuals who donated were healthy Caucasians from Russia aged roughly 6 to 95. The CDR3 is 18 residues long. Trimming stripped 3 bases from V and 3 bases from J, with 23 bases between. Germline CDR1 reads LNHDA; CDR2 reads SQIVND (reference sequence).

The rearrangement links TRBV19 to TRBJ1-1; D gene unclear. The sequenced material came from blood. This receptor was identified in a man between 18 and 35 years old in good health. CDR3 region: CASSIPPLGLRRDTEAFF. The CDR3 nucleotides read TGTGCCAGTAGTATCCCCCCTTTGGGGTTGAGGCGGGACACTGAAGCTTTCTTT.